The clone carrying this TCR beta chain has just one count. Its antigen is not known. These data belong to a study of OX40 agonist ivuxolimab in advanced cancers. Study in general: Dose-escalation cases comprised hepatocellular carcinoma, melanoma, renal cell or head and neck cancer.

Regarding the study as a whole: The study observed clonal expansion of CD4+ and CD8+ blood T cells by week 6 at 0.1 to 3.0 mg/kg. Antigen specificity of clonally expanded peripheral T cells was not established. Expanded clones tended on average to be more numerous among CD8+ T cells than CD4+.

V lost 0 bases to trimming and J lost 6 bases, with 8 bases between them. The germline V gene encodes CDR1 MNHEY and CDR2 SVGAGI. This CDR3 has 13 amino acids. Using immunoSEQ multiplex PCR, the repertoire was profiled, and TCRdb retains in-frame clones only, with some absent. The sample gives approximately 92,000 clones, about 80% of which show up once; roughly 5% is in the top ten. The sequencing used CD4+ or CD8+ T cells sorted from blood, collected in a trial of the OX40 agonist ivuxolimab. V usage is TRBV6-5 and J usage is TRBJ1-1; D might be TRBD1 (6 bases). The receptor was isolated from an adult with an advanced solid tumor such as melanoma, head and neck, liver or kidney cancer. In nucleotides, the CDR3 is TGTGCCAGCAGTTACTCGAGACAGGCTGAAGCTTTCTTT. Translated, it gives CASSYSRQAEAFF.